This is a list of T cell receptor beta chains from one sample in a study of blood T cell repertoires in COVID-19. TCRdb's copy holds only in-frame clones and misses some; the assay was immunoSEQ multiplex PCR. The table has roughly 100,000 clones, about nine tenths seen once. Sequencing was done on a sample of peripheral blood. Receptor source: a woman older than 75 in a cohort sampled during active COVID-19. CDR3s include the opening cysteine and the closing phenylalanine or tryptophan. D genes are given only for firm matches. Clone size appears in some rows only: once, few, many, or a class for an expanded clone.

.	TRBV19	TRBJ2-6	.	TGTGCCAGTAGTATAACGGTTGGGGCCAACGTCCTGACTTTC	CASSITVGANVLTF
TRBD1	TRBV14	TRBJ1-2	once	TGTGCCAGCAGCCTCCGACAGGGCAACTATGGCTACACCTTC	CASSLRQGNYGYTF
.	TRBV2	TRBJ1-1	once	TGTGCCACCAGCCGCGAGGGGGATGAAGCTTTCTTT	CATSREGDEAFF
.	TRBV7-9	TRBJ2-1	few	TGTGCCAGCAGCTTCGTCGAGCTCCATGAGCAGTTCTTC	CASSFVELHEQFF
.	TRBV10-1	TRBJ2-5	.	TGCGCCAGCAGTGGGGGGCGAGGAGAGACCCAGTACTTC	CASSGGRGETQYF
TRBD1	TRBV3-1/TRBV3-2	TRBJ1-2	.	TGTGCCAGCAGCCTGACTCACACCGGGACAGGGGTTAATGGCTACACCTTC	CASSLTHTGTGVNGYTF
.	TRBV21-1	TRBJ2-1	.	TGTGCCAGCAAACCTAGCGGGGCCTACAATGAGCAGTTCTTC	CASKPSGAYNEQFF
.	TRBV6-5	TRBJ1-1	.	TGTGCCAGCGCAGGGTGGTTGAACACTGAAGCTTTCTTT	CASAGWLNTEAFF
.	TRBV18	TRBJ2-7	.	TGTGCCAGCTCACCACCTCGACACGGAACCTACGAGCAGTACTTC	CASSPPRHGTYEQYF
.	TRBV6-5	TRBJ2-7	.	TGTGCCAGCAGTTACTCGAAATTCGGGGACTACGAGCAGTACTTC	CASSYSKFGDYEQYF
TRBD1	TRBV6-2/TRBV6-3	TRBJ2-1	.	TGTGCCAGCAGTACCCGACAGGGGGCGCAAAATGAGCAGTTCTTC	CASSTRQGAQNEQFF
TRBD1	TRBV6-2/TRBV6-3	TRBJ2-5	.	TGTGCCAGCAGTTACGCGCGGACAGGGAGCCGAGAGACCCAGTACTTC	CASSYARTGSRETQYF
.	TRBV3-1/TRBV3-2	TRBJ1-1	.	TGTGCCAGCAGCCCCAGAGGGAGGAACACTGAAGCTTTCTTT	CASSPRGRNTEAFF
TRBD1	TRBV11-2	TRBJ2-3	.	TGTGCCAGCAGCCGGCCGGGACAGGGGACAGATACGCAGTATTTT	CASSRPGQGTDTQYF
TRBD1	TRBV18	TRBJ2-5	.	TGTGCCAGCTCACCACCTCTAAAGACAGGGGGCCGGGAGACCCAGTACTTC	CASSPPLKTGGRETQYF
TRBD2	TRBV6-5	TRBJ2-2	.	TGTGCCAGCCGAGGAGCGGGGGGGAACACCGGGGAGCTGTTTTTT	CASRGAGGNTGELFF
TRBD1	TRBV27	TRBJ1-3	.	TGTGCCAGCAGTTTACAGGGGGTCCCCTCTGGAAACACCATATATTTT	CASSLQGVPSGNTIYF
.	TRBV6-5	TRBJ1-2	once	TGTGCCAGCAGACCCGACACAGTTTATGGCTACACCTTC	CASRPDTVYGYTF
.	TRBV19	TRBJ1-4	.	TGTGCCAGTAGTATTGGGAGCGGGGAGACTAATGAAAAACTGTTTTTT	CASSIGSGETNEKLFF
.	TRBV10-3	TRBJ2-3	.	TGTGCCACCAAGCGGACTAGCACAGATACGCAGTATTTT	CATKRTSTDTQYF
TRBD1	TRBV19	TRBJ1-3	.	TGTGCCAGTAGAGACCGGGACAGGGGGCGGAAATCTGGAAACACCATATATTTT	CASRDRDRGRKSGNTIYF
TRBD1	TRBV15	TRBJ1-2	.	TGTGCCACCAGCACTCGGACTCGGGACAGGGGATCGATCGTCTATGGCTACACCTTC	CATSTRTRDRGSIVYGYTF
.	TRBV7-9	TRBJ2-1	.	TGTGCCAGCAGCTTATCTAGCTCCTACAATGAGCAGTTCTTC	CASSLSSSYNEQFF
.	TRBV7-9	TRBJ2-1	few	TGTGCCAGCAGCTATCCCGATGAGCAGTTCTTC	CASSYPDEQFF
TRBD1	TRBV7-9	TRBJ1-4	.	TGTGCCAGCAGCTTCCAGGGGGCAACTAATGAAAAACTGTTTTTT	CASSFQGATNEKLFF
.	TRBV5-1	TRBJ2-7	.	TGCGCCAGCAGCTTGGCTGGACAAAGCTACGAGCAGTACTTC	CASSLAGQSYEQYF
TRBD1	TRBV5-5	TRBJ1-2	.	TGTGCCAGCAGCTTGTCGCCGACCCCAGGGGGCTATGGCTACACCTTC	CASSLSPTPGGYGYTF
TRBD2	TRBV5-1	TRBJ2-1	.	TGCGCCAGCAGCTCGGGCTCGGGGGGAGGGCCCAATGAGCAGTTCTTC	CASSSGSGGGPNEQFF
.	TRBV15	TRBJ2-3	.	TGTGCCACCAGCAAGAGGCTAGCTACAGATACGCAGTATTTT	CATSKRLATDTQYF
.	TRBV12-3/TRBV12-4	TRBJ2-3	once	TGTGCCAGCAACAGACACAGCACAGATACGCAGTATTTT	CASNRHSTDTQYF
TRBD2	TRBV7-3	TRBJ2-1	.	TGTGCCAGCAGCTCGCTAGCGGGGGGGCCCCCCTACAATGAGCAGTTCTTC	CASSSLAGGPPYNEQFF
TRBD2	TRBV14	TRBJ2-7	.	TGTGCCAGCAGCCAGAGGTCCAGCGGGGTCTACGAGCAGTACTTC	CASSQRSSGVYEQYF
TRBD1	TRBV5-5	TRBJ2-1	.	TGTGCCAGCAGCTTGGAAGGGACAGGGGCCTACAATGAGCAGTTCTTC	CASSLEGTGAYNEQFF
TRBD2	TRBV7-2	TRBJ2-7	.	TGTGCCAGCAGGAAACTAGCGGGTTCAACGGCCTACGAGCAGTACTTC	CASRKLAGSTAYEQYF
.	TRBV6-5	TRBJ1-1	.	TGTGCCAGCTGGCCCCTGGCAGGGGCGGCTGAAGCTTTCTTT	CASWPLAGAAEAFF
TRBD2	TRBV19	TRBJ2-1	once	TGTGCCAGTAGTAAAATAGCGGGGAGTCATTGGAGCTCCTACAATGAGCAGTTCTTC	CASSKIAGSHWSSYNEQFF
TRBD2	TRBV5-1	TRBJ2-3	.	TGCGCCAGCAGCTCAGGACTAGCGGGAGGGGGCGCAGATACGCAGTATTTT	CASSSGLAGGGADTQYF
TRBD2	TRBV13	TRBJ2-2	.	TGTGCCAGCAGCTTTATCGGACTAGCGGGGGGCGCGAACACCGGGGAGCTGTTTTTT	CASSFIGLAGGANTGELFF
.	TRBV2	TRBJ2-3	.	TGTGCCAGCACCGTGGCAAGGACAGCCAGCACAGATACGCAGTATTTT	CASTVARTASTDTQYF
TRBD2	TRBV5-1	TRBJ2-7	.	TGCGCCAGCAGCTTGGCCAGTACGGCGGGGGGCCAGAACGAGCAGTACTTC	CASSLASTAGGQNEQYF
TRBD1	TRBV6-5	TRBJ2-2	.	TGTGCCAGCAGTCTACAGGGGCCCGGGGAGCTGTTTTTT	CASSLQGPGELFF
TRBD1	TRBV29-1	TRBJ2-1	once	TGCAGCGTTGAAAAGGGGGCGGATGAGCAGTTCTTC	CSVEKGADEQFF
.	TRBV7-7	TRBJ2-1	.	TGTGCTAGCAGTCCAGGGTCCGGAGCAAATGAGCAGTTCTTC	CASSPGSGANEQFF
TRBD2	TRBV5-1	TRBJ2-3	once	TGCGCCAGCAGCTTGGGGGCTAGCGGGGGCACAGATACGCAGTATTTT	CASSLGASGGTDTQYF
.	TRBV9	TRBJ2-7	.	TGTGCCAGCAGCTTAGACACCACCTACGAGCAGTACTTC	CASSLDTTYEQYF
TRBD2	TRBV19	TRBJ2-5	few	TGTGCCAGTAGTTCCCCCGGGACTAGCGTCCAAGAGACCCAGTACTTC	CASSSPGTSVQETQYF
TRBD1	TRBV5-5	TRBJ2-7	.	TGTGCCAGCAGCTTGGACTTCACCCGGGACAGTTACGAGCAGTACTTC	CASSLDFTRDSYEQYF
TRBD2	TRBV3-1/TRBV3-2	TRBJ2-1	once	TGTGCCAGCGAGTCGACTAGCGGCTACAATGAGCAGTTCTTC	CASESTSGYNEQFF
.	TRBV5-1	TRBJ1-1	few	TGCGCCAGCAGCCGACCTGAGGGCTTATACACTGAAGCTTTCTTT	CASSRPEGLYTEAFF
.	TRBV7-9	TRBJ2-3	.	TGTGCCAGCAGCAGAGATGTCCGAAATACGCAGTATTTT	CASSRDVRNTQYF
.	TRBV9	TRBJ1-1	few	TGTGCCAGCAGCCTTGAACAGGTGATGAACACTGAAGCTTTCTTT	CASSLEQVMNTEAFF
TRBD1	TRBV19	TRBJ1-3	.	TGTGCCAGTTCCCGACAGGGGAAGAATGAGGCCATATATTTT	CASSRQGKNEAIYF
.	TRBV7-2	TRBJ2-7	.	TGTGCCAGCAGCCCGGACACCTACGAGCAGTACTTC	CASSPDTYEQYF
TRBD1	TRBV9	TRBJ1-4	.	TGTGCCAGCAGCGTAACAGGGGCCAATGAAAAACTGTTTTTT	CASSVTGANEKLFF
.	TRBV7-9	TRBJ1-2	few	TGTGCCAGCAGCTCACGGTCAGGGGCCGGTGGCTACACCTTC	CASSSRSGAGGYTF
TRBD2	TRBV28	TRBJ2-7	.	TGTGCCAGCACCTTAAACGCGGGACTAGCGATCTACGAGCAGTACTTC	CASTLNAGLAIYEQYF
.	TRBV18	TRBJ2-7	once	TGTGCCAGCTCACCACCTTACAGGGAAGACGAGCAGTACTTC	CASSPPYREDEQYF
.	TRBV19	TRBJ1-3	.	TGTGCCAGTAGTATTGGAGGTCCTGCTGGAAACACCATATATTTT	CASSIGGPAGNTIYF
TRBD2	TRBV5-1	TRBJ2-3	.	TGCGCCAGTAATCCTTCTGGGACTAGCGGGAGGACAGATACGCAGTATTTT	CASNPSGTSGRTDTQYF
.	TRBV3-1/TRBV3-2	TRBJ1-2	.	TGTGCCAGCAGCCGAGGTTCCGGGGGGGGGCTTTATGGCTACACCTTC	CASSRGSGGGLYGYTF